This TCR beta chain stems from a study of T cell responses to AZD1222 COVID-19 vaccine. The table lists this clone with a count of one. CDR3 length: 15 amino acids. CDR1 is SQVTM, CDR2 ANQGSEA, per germline. The V end was cut by 7 bases, the J end by 0 bases, with 18 bases between. TCRdb's copy holds only in-frame clones and misses some; the assay was immunoSEQ multiplex PCR. The sample has 150,000 to 170,000 clones; about 87% are singletons. This sequence was found in an adult in good health. Sequencing was performed on peripheral blood, taken on day 0 of AZD1222 vaccination. V is TRBV29-1 and J is TRBJ1-1; no definite D call. The DNA for the CDR3 is TGCAGCGCCCAAGTCATCGGGGTGGTGAACACTGAAGCTTTCTTT. Its protein is CSAQVIGVVNTEAFF.